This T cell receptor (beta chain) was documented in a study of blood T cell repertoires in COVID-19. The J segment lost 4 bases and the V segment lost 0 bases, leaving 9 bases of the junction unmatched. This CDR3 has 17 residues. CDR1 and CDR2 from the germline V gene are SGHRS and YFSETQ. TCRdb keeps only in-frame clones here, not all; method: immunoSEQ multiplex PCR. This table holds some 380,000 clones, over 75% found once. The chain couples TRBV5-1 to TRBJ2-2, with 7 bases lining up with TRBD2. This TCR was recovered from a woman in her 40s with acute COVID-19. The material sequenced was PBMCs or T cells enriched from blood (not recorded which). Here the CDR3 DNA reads TGCGCCAGCAGCTTGGTTAGCGGGCGTGCGAGCACCGGGGAGCTGTTTTTT. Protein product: CASSLVSGRASTGELFF.